The present T cell receptor (beta chain) was sequenced within a study of blood T cell repertoires in COVID-19. Whole-study context: From T cells, B-cell-depleted T cells, or PBMCs came the material, which was cDNA or gDNA.

Sequencing used immunoSEQ multiplex PCR; TCRdb keeps in-frame clones, though not all of them. The sample has roughly 250,000 clones, roughly 80% seen once. This receptor was obtained from a woman of 80 years or more with acute or convalescent COVID-19. The source material was peripheral blood.

The CDR3 protein is CAISSAGGLYETQYF. In DNA, the CDR3 is TGTGCCATCAGCTCAGCGGGGGGGCTGTATGAGACCCAGTACTTC. This rearrangement joins TRBV10-3 to TRBJ2-5; 10 positions agree with TRBD2. There are 15 residues in the CDR3. The germline gives CDR1 ENHRY, CDR2 SYGVKD. Trimming cost V 6 bases and J 5 bases; bases outside gene matches: 9.